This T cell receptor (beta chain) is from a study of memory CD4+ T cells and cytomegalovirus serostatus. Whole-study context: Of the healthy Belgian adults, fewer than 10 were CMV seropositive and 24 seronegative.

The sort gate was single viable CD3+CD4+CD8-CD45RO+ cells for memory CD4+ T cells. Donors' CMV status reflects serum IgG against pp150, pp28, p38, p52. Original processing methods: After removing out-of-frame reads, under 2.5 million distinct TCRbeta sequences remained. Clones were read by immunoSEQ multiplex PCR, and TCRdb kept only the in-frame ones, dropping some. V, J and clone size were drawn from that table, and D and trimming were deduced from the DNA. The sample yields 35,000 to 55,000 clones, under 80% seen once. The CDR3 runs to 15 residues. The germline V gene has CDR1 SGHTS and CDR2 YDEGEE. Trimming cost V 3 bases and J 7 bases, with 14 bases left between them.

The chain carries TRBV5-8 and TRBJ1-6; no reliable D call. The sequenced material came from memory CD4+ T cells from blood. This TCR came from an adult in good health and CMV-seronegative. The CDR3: CASSSGPIPNSPLHF. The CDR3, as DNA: TGTGCCAGCAGCTCGGGCCCCATTCCAAATTCACCCCTCCACTTT. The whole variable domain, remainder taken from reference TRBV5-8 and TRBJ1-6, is EAGVTQSPTHLIKTRGQQATLRCSPISGHTSVYWYQQALGLGLQFLLWYDEGEERNRGNFPPRFSGRQFPNYSSELNVNALELEDSALYLCASSSGPIPNSPLHFGNGTRLTVT.